The clone carrying this T cell receptor (beta chain) appeared a few times. CDR1 is PRHDT, CDR2 FYEKMQ, per germline (reference sequence). The CDR3 is 13 residues long. The V segment lost 4 bases and the J segment 14 bases; nucleotides outside the gene matches: 11. These data belong to a study of T cells in Graves' hyperthyroidism and ophthalmopathy. Amplified regions were TCR beta CDR3 sequences from RNA transcripts. A set of HTBI primers served as the primers for a first-round RT-PCR of the TCR CDR3. TCRdb called the multiplex PCR reads again in MiXCR, with one record for every CDR3 protein. The sample gives about 290,000 distinct CDR3 sequences, about an eighth of which show up once; approximately 7.9% is in the top ten. Orbital computed tomography and thyroid ultrasound, together with serum TRAb and thyroxine and clinical symptoms, were used for diagnoses.

The chain carries TRBV13 and TRBJ2-5, with 9 nucleotides matching TRBD2. This receptor was taken from a woman aged 40 to 50 with Graves' hyperthyroidism. The sequencing input was blood. CDR3 region: CASSSPGLAAGYF. The CDR3 region has the DNA TGTGCCAGCAGCTCACCGGGACTAGCCGCGGGCTACTTC.